The rows below give T cell receptor beta chains drawn from one sample of a study of blood T cell repertoires in COVID-19. Profiling relied on immunoSEQ multiplex PCR, and the TCRdb table lists in-frame clones only, not all of them. The table lists under 500,000 clones, 75% to 90% of them singletons, with more than 4% in the top ten. What was sequenced was peripheral blood. Receptors originate from a woman in her thirties with acute or convalescent COVID-19. The CDR3 runs from the conserved cysteine through the conserved F or W. A D gene is named only where the DNA matches it firmly. Expanded clones get a size class; other rows say once, few or many, or leave the size out.

>13|NA|TRBV5-1|TRBJ2-5|NA
TGCGCCAGCAGCATACTACACCAGGAGACCCAGTACTTC
CASSILHQETQYF
>15|NA|TRBV3-1/TRBV3-2|TRBJ1-3|once
TGTGCCAGCAGCCAAGAGAGAAGCTCTGGAAACACCATATATTTT
CASSQERSSGNTIYF
>18|NA|TRBV10-2|TRBJ1-3|NA
TGCGCCAGCAGTCGGACAGAAGGGGCCCCACGCTCTGGAAACACCATATATTTT
CASSRTEGAPRSGNTIYF
>11|NA|TRBV29-1|TRBJ1-1|NA
TGCAGCGTTGAGCCGGGTTCTGAAGCTTTCTTT
CSVEPGSEAFF
>14|NA|TRBV5-4|TRBJ2-5|NA
TGTGCCAGCAGCTCCTTCGGGGATTGGGAGACCCAGTACTTC
CASSSFGDWETQYF
>15|TRBD2|TRBV9|TRBJ2-1|NA
TGTGCCAGCAGCGTAGCGGGGGGAGCCGTAAATGAGCAGTTCTTC
CASSVAGGAVNEQFF
>13|TRBD1|TRBV29-1|TRBJ1-2|NA
TGCAGCGTTTCCGGGACAGGGAACTATGGCTACACCTTC
CSVSGTGNYGYTF
>15|TRBD2|TRBV27|TRBJ2-7|NA
TGTGCCAGCAGTGGACTAGCGGGGGGGCCCTACGAGCAGTACTTC
CASSGLAGGPYEQYF
>15|TRBD1|TRBV27|TRBJ1-1|NA
TGTGCCAGCAGTACAATGACAGGGAAAAACACTGAAGCTTTCTTT
CASSTMTGKNTEAFF
>13|NA|TRBV7-7|TRBJ1-1|NA
TGTGCCAGCAGCTTGAACAAGAACACTGAAGCTTTCTTT
CASSLNKNTEAFF
>16|TRBD1|TRBV5-1|TRBJ1-2|NA
TGCGCCAGCAGCTACAGTACAGGACAGGGAATATATGGCTACACCTTC
CASSYSTGQGIYGYTF
>17|TRBD1|TRBV2|TRBJ1-3|NA
TGTGCCAGCAGGAATGGACAGGGGCGGAACTCTGGAAACACCATATATTTT
CASRNGQGRNSGNTIYF
>15|TRBD1|TRBV11-2|TRBJ1-1|once
TGTGCCAGCAGCGCAGGGGGCAGGTATGGCACTGAAGCTTTCTTT
CASSAGGRYGTEAFF